This entry describes one TCR beta chain. The antigen is undetermined. Total RNA was extracted at no less than 6 micrograms per sample. It was with a sample-barcoded 5' primer and a J-beta primer mix that a second PCR of roughly 6 to 11 cycles was run. Tagging of each cDNA molecule was performed by a template-switch adaptor with 12 random nucleotides. TCRdb analysed the 5' RACE reads with MiXCR anew, one entry per CDR3 protein. The table has about 1.8 million distinct CDR3 sequences, roughly 50% seen once. The data were obtained in a study of blood T cells in healthy people across ages. Study-level background: Capture by template switching was about one barcoded beta molecule per two T cells.

CDR1 and CDR2 from the germline V gene are MNHEY and SMNVEV (reference sequence). V was shortened by 2 bases and J by 2 bases, with 11 bases between the two germline ends. The CDR3 loop spans 15 amino acids. Study results and caveats: In long-lived donors, naive CD4+ cell counts and diversity exceeded those of aged donors.

The gene calls are TRBV27 and TRBJ2-3, with D perhaps being TRBD1 or TRBD2 (6 bases each). The TCR originated in a woman between 35 and 50 years old in good health. Sequencing was performed on blood. CDR3 residues: CASSLIGGPTDTQYF. CDR3 DNA: TGTGCCAGCAGTTTAATAGGGGGGCCCACAGATACGCAGTATTTT.